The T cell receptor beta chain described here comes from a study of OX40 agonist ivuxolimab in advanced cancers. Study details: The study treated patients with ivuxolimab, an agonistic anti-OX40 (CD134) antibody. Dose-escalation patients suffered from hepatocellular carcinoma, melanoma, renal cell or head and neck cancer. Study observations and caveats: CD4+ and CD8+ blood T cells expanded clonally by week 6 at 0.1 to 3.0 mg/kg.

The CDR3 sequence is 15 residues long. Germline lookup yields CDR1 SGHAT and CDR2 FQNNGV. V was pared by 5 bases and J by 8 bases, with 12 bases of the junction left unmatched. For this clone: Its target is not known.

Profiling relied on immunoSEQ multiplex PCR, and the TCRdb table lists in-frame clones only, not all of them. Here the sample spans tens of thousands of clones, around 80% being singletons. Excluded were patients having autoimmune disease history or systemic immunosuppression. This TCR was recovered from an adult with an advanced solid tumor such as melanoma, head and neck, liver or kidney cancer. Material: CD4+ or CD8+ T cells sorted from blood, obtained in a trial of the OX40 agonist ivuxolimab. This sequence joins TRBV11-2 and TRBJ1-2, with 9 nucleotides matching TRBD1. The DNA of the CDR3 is TGTGCCAGCAGCGCGACCGGGACAGGGCTTCAAGGCTACACCTTC. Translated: CASSATGTGLQGYTF.